This T cell receptor beta chain was sequenced for a study of T cell repertoires in cytomegalovirus infection. Each CDR3 protein is one row after TCRdb ran MiXCR on the reads. The sample lists around 450,000 distinct CDR3 sequences, approximately 10% seen once, with approximately 10% in the top ten. This clonotype was counted many times. Its antigen is currently unknown. The CDR3 covers 14 residues. CDR1 is SNHLY and CDR2 is FYNNEI in the germline V gene. V lost 7 bases to trimming and J lost 2 bases; unmatched junction nucleotides: 8. Regarding the study as a whole: Dominant in the ex vivo response were TCR beta clonotypes restricted by HLA-C and specific for CMV.

Sequenced sample: PBMCs. V gene TRBV2 combines with J gene TRBJ2-7; 7 bases are a match to TRBD1. The TCR originated in a human donor in good health (CMV status not recorded). Some clones in this sample may be carry-over from other donors' samples. CDR3 DNA sequence: TGTGCCAGCAAGCCTGACAGGGCGGCCTACGAGCAGTACTTC. This sequence encodes CASKPDRAAYEQYF.